The rows below give T cell receptor beta chains drawn from one sample of a study of cytomegalovirus exposure and HLA in healthy donors. Using immunoSEQ multiplex PCR, the repertoire was profiled, and TCRdb retains in-frame clones only, with some absent. The data contain tens of thousands of clones, 95% to 97% of them singletons. Specimen: PBMCs. The receptors come from a man under 40 in good health and CMV-seropositive. Each CDR3 is given with its conserved first and last residue. The D gene is left open where the match is weak. For some rows the clone size is stated as once, few or many, or as a class when expanded; others skip it.

>TRBV6-5|.|TRBJ1-5|TRBD1
TGTGCCAGCAGAACAGGGGGCGGGAATCAGCCCCAGCATTTT
CASRTGGGNQPQHF
>TRBV1|.|TRBJ1-1|.
TGCACCATTAGGGAGTGGAGTGAAGCTTTCTTT
CTIREWSEAFF
>TRBV29-1|.|TRBJ2-3|TRBD2
TGCAGCCTCCGAGCGGGAGTAGCAGATACGCAGTATTTT
CSLRAGVADTQYF
>TRBV18|.|TRBJ2-3|.
TGTGCCAGCTCACGAGCCGCCGGTAGCACAGATACGCAGTATTTT
CASSRAAGSTDTQYF
>TRBV6-1|.|TRBJ1-1|.
TGTGCCAGCACCTCGACAGTGAACACTGAAGCTTTCTTT
CASTSTVNTEAFF
>TRBV28|once|TRBJ1-2|TRBD1
TGTGCCAGCAGTTTAGGAGGGGGCGCCTATGGCTACACCTTC
CASSLGGGAYGYTF
>TRBV30|.|TRBJ2-1|TRBD2
TGTGCCTGGACTAGCGGGAGCTATGAGCAGTTCTTC
CAWTSGSYEQFF
>TRBV28|.|TRBJ1-1|.
TGTGCCAGCAGTTTATTCGCAGGGGAGGGGACTGAAGCTTTCTTT
CASSLFAGEGTEAFF
>TRBV28|.|TRBJ1-5|TRBD1
TGTGCCGGGACAGGGTACGGGGATCAGCCCCAGCATTTT
CAGTGYGDQPQHF
>TRBV5-6|.|TRBJ2-5|TRBD2
TGTGCCAGCAGCGGGGGACTAGCGTTTCAAGAGACCCAGTACTTC
CASSGGLAFQETQYF
>TRBV11-2|.|TRBJ2-2|.
TGTGCCAGCAGCTTAGGTGACAGCACCGGGGAGCTGTTTTTT
CASSLGDSTGELFF
>TRBV4-2|.|TRBJ2-1|TRBD1
TGTGCCAGCAGCCCGTCCCGGGACAGGGAAGGCGAGCAGTTCTTC
CASSPSRDREGEQFF
>TRBV7-9|.|TRBJ2-5|.
TGTGCCAGCAGCCTGCAAGAGACCCAGTACTTC
CASSLQETQYF
>TRBV28|.|TRBJ2-7|TRBD1
TGTGCCAGCAGTTTAAGCGGGACAGGGCCTTCCGAGCAGTACTTC
CASSLSGTGPSEQYF
>TRBV9|.|TRBJ2-4|.
TGTGCCAGCAGCCCCAAGATGGGTACGGGGAACATTCAGTACTTC
CASSPKMGTGNIQYF
>TRBV29-1|.|TRBJ2-1|TRBD2
TGCACCCTAAGACTAGCGGGAGACGGGGAGCAGTTCTTC
CTLRLAGDGEQFF
>TRBV6-5|.|TRBJ2-7|TRBD2
TGTGCCAGCAGTTACTCGAGGCTAGCGGGAGTCGAGCAGTACTTC
CASSYSRLAGVEQYF
>TRBV28|few|TRBJ1-1|.
TGTAGGTGCGGGAGGACCACTGAAGCTTTCTTT
CRCGRTTEAFF
>TRBV13|.|TRBJ2-3|TRBD1
TGTGCCAGCAGCCCGGACAGGGTTAGTACGCAGTATTTT
CASSPDRVSTQYF
>TRBV28|.|TRBJ1-5|.
TGTGCCAGCAGGGGGCTTAACTATCAGCCCCAGCATTTT
CASRGLNYQPQHF
>TRBV6-4|.|TRBJ2-3|.
TGTGCCAGCAGTGAGAGGGGGAGCACAGATACGCAGTATTTT
CASSERGSTDTQYF
>TRBV14|.|TRBJ2-5|.
TGTGCCAGCAGCCAAGATCTTGGAGGAAAGACCCAGTACTTC
CASSQDLGGKTQYF
>TRBV19|.|TRBJ1-1|.
TGTGCCAGCACTCTGCGGGGGCGCGGGAACACTGAAGCTTTCTTT
CASTLRGRGNTEAFF
>TRBV28|.|TRBJ2-7|TRBD1
TGTGCCAGCTGTACCTCGACAGGGAGCTACGAGCAGTACTTC
CASCTSTGSYEQYF
>TRBV6-1|.|TRBJ2-1|TRBD1
TGTGCCAGCAGTGACCGACAGGGAAGGGCCAATGAGCAGTTCTTC
CASSDRQGRANEQFF
>TRBV18|once|TRBJ2-6|.
TGTGCCAGCTTCTCGGGGGAAGTCGCCTCTGGGGCCAACGTCCTGACTTTC
CASFSGEVASGANVLTF
>TRBV7-2|.|TRBJ2-7|.
TGTGCCAGCAGCGCAAGCCTCTACGAGCAGTACTTC
CASSASLYEQYF
>TRBV20-1|.|TRBJ2-7|TRBD2
TGCAGTGCGGGACTAATTAACGAGCAGTACTTC
CSAGLINEQYF